These 19 T cell receptor beta chains came from one sample sequenced in a study of CD8+CD57+ T cells in acquired aplastic anemia. The use of genomic DNA as template underpinned the TCR beta VDJ and CDR3 profiling. TCRdb re-called the reads with MiXCR, one entry per CDR3 protein. This sample has around 150,000 distinct CDR3 sequences; 45% to 55% occur once, and the top ten carry 2.5% to 3.5%. Patients selected for sequencing had displayed CD8+CD57+ cell expansion by flow cytometry. Sequenced material: sorted CD4+, CD8+, or CD8+CD57+ T cells (not recorded which) from PBMCs. Receptors originate from a human donor with aplastic anemia.

The table lists this clonotype with a few counts. The V and J genes are TRBV11-1 and TRBJ2-3, with TRBD2 matching over 12 bases. The V and J ends lost 2 bases and 6 bases, in that order; junction bases with no gene match: 6. This CDR3 spans 16 amino acids. The germline CDR1 and CDR2 sequences are SGHAT and FQDESV (reference sequence). CDR3 in amino acids: CASSLLAGGNVDTQYF. In nucleotides, the CDR3 is TGTGCCAGCAGCTTACTAGCGGGAGGGAATGTTGATACGCAGTATTTT.

The chain joins TRBV2 to TRBJ2-2; D uncertain. Per germline, CDR1 SNHLY and CDR2 FYNNEI. The CDR3 length is 11 residues. V lost 4 bases to trimming and J lost 7 bases, with 4 bases between them. In DNA form, the CDR3 reads TGTGCCAGCAGTGTACTCGGGGAGCTGTTTTTT. It translates to CASSVLGELFF.

The chain uses TRBV7-9 and TRBJ2-1; D gene ambiguous. Germline loops: CDR1 SEHNR, CDR2 FQNEAQ (reference sequence). The CDR3 is 12 residues long. The ends were cut back, 4 bases at V and 10 bases at J, with 11 bases in the middle. For the CDR3, the DNA is TGTGCCAGCAGCTCTCCCGTTTGGGAGCAGTTCTTC. Translation: CASSSPVWEQFF.

The chain joins TRBV7-9 to TRBJ2-5; a possible D gene is TRBD2 (5 bases). From germline, CDR1 is SEHNR and CDR2 FQNEAQ (reference sequence). The CDR3 length is 13 residues. Between the trimmed V and J ends, which lost 0 bases and 5 bases, there was a span of 7 bases. This CDR3 is CASSLAAEETQYF. In DNA, the CDR3 is TGTGCCAGCAGCTTAGCAGCGGAGGAGACCCAGTACTTC.

In this sample, this clonotype turned up many times. CDR3: CASSQVDAGGVSYEQYF. CDR3 in DNA: TGCGCCAGCAGCCAAGTTGATGCGGGAGGTGTCTCCTACGAGCAGTACTTC. The chain couples TRBV4-1 to TRBJ2-7, with 8 bases matching TRBD2. Germline-derived CDR1 and CDR2 are MGHRA and YSYEKL. V was clipped by 1 base and J by 0 bases; unmatched bases: 8. The CDR3 length is 17 residues.

In this sample, this clonotype turned up many times. The V gene is TRBV7-8, the J gene TRBJ1-5, with 8 nucleotides matching TRBD1. V gave up 5 bases and J gave up 7 bases; unmatched junction bases: 7. Per the germline V gene, CDR1 is SGHVS and CDR2 is FQNEAQ. The CDR3 runs 14 residues. CDR3 loop: CASSQTGARQPQHF. The CDR3 DNA follows: TGTGCCAGCAGCCAGACAGGGGCGAGACAGCCCCAGCATTTT. Using reference TRBV7-8 and TRBJ1-5 for the parts outside the CDR3, the full variable domain is GAGVSQSPRYKVAKRGQDVALRCDPISGHVSLFWYQQALGQGPEFLTYFQNEAQLDKSGLPSDRFFAERPEGSVSTLKIQRTQQEDSAVYLCASSQTGARQPQHFGDGTRLSIL.

V usage is TRBV19 and J usage is TRBJ1-2, with D hard to call. This CDR3 contains 13 residues. Germline V gene lookup returns CDR1 LNHDA and CDR2 SQIVND (reference sequence). V gave up 5 bases and J gave up 4 bases, with 11 bases separating them. In DNA form, the CDR3 reads TGTGCCAGTAGTGAGGAACACCTCTATGGCTACACCTTC. Its translation: CASSEEHLYGYTF.

This clonotype was observed at least ten times. This chain uses TRBV24-1 with TRBJ2-3, with TRBD2 matching 13 bases. The germline gives CDR1 KGHDR, CDR2 SFDVKD. J was trimmed by 4 bases and V by 3 bases; bases with no gene match: 6. The CDR3 length is 17 residues. CDR3 amino acids: CATSDPGLAGDSDTQYF. CDR3 nucleotides: TGTGCCACCAGTGATCCCGGACTAGCGGGAGACTCAGATACGCAGTATTTT.

The V and J genes are TRBV3-1 and TRBJ1-3; no firm D call. There are 14 residues in the CDR3. Deletions cut 1 base from V and 0 bases from J, with 4 bases between. Germline-derived CDR1 and CDR2 are LGHDT and YNNKEL (reference sequence). CDR3 DNA: TGTGCCAGCAGCCAAGTAGGCTCTGGAAACACCATATATTTT. It codes for CASSQVGSGNTIYF.

This clonotype showed up just a few times. The chain has TRBV6-1 and TRBJ1-1, with 9 bases identical to TRBD1. Germline V gives CDR1 MNHNS, CDR2 SASEGT. The CDR3 is made up of 13 amino acids. Trimming cost V 5 bases and J 10 bases; bases outside gene matches: 8. The CDR3 region is CASSPGQGRGAFF. The DNA for the CDR3 is TGTGCCAGCAGTCCCGGACAGGGGCGTGGAGCTTTCTTT.

With respect to this clonotype: No DNA is shown, since the ends of the CDR3 on it are uncertain; the CDR3 is the one TCRdb lists. V usage is TRBV28 and J usage is TRBJ2-1; TRBD2, as called in the table, went unchecked against the DNA. The length of the CDR3 is 16 amino acids, counting both ends. Germline V gene data show CDR1 as MDHEN and CDR2 as SYDVKM. The CDR3 region is CASSAVGSGSINEQSF.

Concerning this clonotype: Just one base apart from a much larger clone, this may be a read error. This chain uses TRBV5-1 with TRBJ1-2; D might be TRBD1 (5 bases). CDR3 length: 16 residues. Germline values: CDR1 SGHRS, CDR2 YFSETQ. With 4 bases removed from V and 4 bases from J, the gap between germline ends came to 20 bases. CDR3 nucleotides: TGCGCCAGCAGCCCGGACTCTCGACAGCGCCTCTATGGCTACACCTTC. Its protein product is CASSPDSRQRLYGYTF.

This clonotype has at least ten counts. V and J are TRBV12-3 or TRBV12-4 and TRBJ1-4, with TRBD1 matching 8 bases. V lost 7 bases, J lost 4 bases, and 8 bases stayed unmatched. The CDR3 is 15 amino acids. In nucleotides, the CDR3 is TGTGCCAGCACCCTAAGGACAGGGCTTAATGAAAAACTGTTTTTT. Its protein product is CASTLRTGLNEKLFF.

This clonotype was observed many times. The chain is built from TRBV9 and TRBJ2-3; 7 bases match TRBD2. Germline assignment: CDR1 SGDLS and CDR2 YYNGEE. The CDR3 runs 15 residues. V was clipped by 0 bases and J by 5 bases; unmatched bases: 6. The CDR3 nucleotides are TGTGCCAGCAGCGTAGGGGCGGGAGTAAGAGATACGCAGTATTTT. Its translation is CASSVGAGVRDTQYF.

In regard to this clonotype: Just one base apart from a much larger clone, this may be a read error. The chain employs TRBV11-3 and TRBJ1-6; D is uncertain. CDR1 and CDR2 (germline): SGHNT, YENEEA. The CDR3 sequence is 14 residues long. CDR3 amino acids: CASGTSSYNSPHHF. CDR3 nucleotide sequence: TGTGCCAGCGGCACGAGCTCCTATAATTCACCCCACCACTTT.

The chain uses TRBV5-6 and TRBJ2-2; no firm D call. Looked up from germline, CDR1 is SGHDT and CDR2 is YYEEEE. This CDR3 region has 12 residues. V lost 6 bases and J lost 3, with 6 bases in between. The CDR3 DNA sequence: TGTGCCAGCAACTTAGACACCGGGGAGCTGTTTTTT. Residues: CASNLDTGELFF.

This chain joins TRBV20-1 and TRBJ1-1; D call uncertain. CDR1 is DFQATT and CDR2 is SNEGSKA in the germline V gene (reference sequence). V was trimmed by 6 bases and J by 6 bases, leaving 2 bases between them. The CDR3 extends over 8 amino acids. The CDR3 loop reads CSASEAFF. The CDR3 coding sequence is TGCAGTGCATCTGAAGCTTTCTTT.

The chain uses TRBV4-2 and TRBJ1-1, with D possibly being TRBD1 (5 bases). The CDR3 runs 13 residues. From germline, CDR1 is LGHNA and CDR2 YNFKEQ. V was clipped by 1 base and J by 10 bases, with 13 bases between them. The CDR3 here is CASSQGGLAGAFF. The CDR3 DNA is TGTGCCAGCAGCCAAGGGGGACTAGCGGGAGCTTTCTTT.

The CDR3 bases are TGTGCCAGCAGGGACAGGGGTGGGGCCAACGTCCTGACTTTC. Protein sequence: CASRDRGGANVLTF. The chain has TRBV28 and TRBJ2-6; the match to TRBD1 covers 9 bases. Trimming at V came to 6 bases and at J to 3 bases, leaving 0 bases not matched to a gene. This CDR3 is built from 14 residues. Germline CDR1 is MDHEN and CDR2 is SYDVKM.